This T cell receptor (beta chain) was identified during a study of shared clonotypes between healthy human individuals (TCRdb year 2020). A note on the overall study: A few men and a couple of women, aged 18 to 49 years, made up the cohort. For each donor, CD4 naive and CD4 memory were each run on three plates, CD8 naive on two plates, and CD8 memory on one plate. The study deeply sequenced blood TCR repertoires of roughly five healthy adults to estimate repertoire size and the extent of clonotype sharing between individuals. Different laboratories and diverse techniques were used to prepare libraries and sequence TCR repertoires, to increase sequencing depth and limit assay-specific biases. Each donor's leukapheresis produced roughly between roughly 0.9 and 9 billion PBMCs.

Using the deep immunoSEQ assay, TCR CDR3 regions were amplified from genomic DNA by multiplex PCR. Extracted genomic DNA from each cell subset was spread evenly across all wells of several immunoSEQ 96-well plates, with each plate serving as a replicate. For sorted subsets, approximately 0.2 ug of genomic DNA, equivalent to 30,000 or so T cell genomes, went into each replicate PCR. Purified libraries were measured with a Qubit 3.0 fluorometer, size-checked on a Bioanalyzer 2100, and measured again with the KAPA Library Quantification kit. Every immunoSEQ 96-well plate was sequenced on a dedicated single-read 150-cycle Illumina NextSeq 550 flow cell. The authors processed their data as follows. Because the immunoSEQ output included only junctional sequences and no quality scores, the filtering could not be the same as the filtering used for full-length reads. To assign V/J genes and CDR3, sequences were annotated against IMGT germline references using PyIR, a Python wrapper for IgBLAST v1.9. Any read was removed if the V/J assignment was weak (E-value above 1e-6), the CDR3 was missing, or the read contained stop codons, out-of-frame junctions, or ambiguous translated residues. A V3J clonotype was defined by an identical inferred V gene, J gene, and CDR3 amino acid sequence. To compute the percentage overlap between repertoires, the number of shared unique clonotypes was divided by the size of the smaller repertoire. Three approaches were used to assess repertoire richness: RTK rarefaction, the Chao1 estimator, and Recon v2.1 estimates of unobserved clonotypes. Generation probabilities for all TCRbeta clonotypes obtained by the gDNA method from a handful of donors were computed using OLGA. This immuneACCESS table, as held by TCRdb, lists in-frame sequences with V and J called but not all clones. Of the missing ones, under half trace to an unresolved V gene in checked studies; the others have no known cause. That table gives V, J and clone size, and the DNA gave D and trimming. Across this sample there are approximately 980,000 clones, with about three quarters seen only once. The ten most abundant clones make up about 1.5% of the sample.

Points the paper makes about the study in general: Naive subsets generally had larger estimated clonotype richness than memory subsets did. When four donors were compared, the shared fraction of clonotypes was around 5% for naive CD4, roughly 3.3% for naive CD8, roughly 2.5% for memory CD4, and less than 0.45% for memory CD8. Because the study included only a small number of donors, the genetic and exposure-history diversity represented was limited. Sampling was restricted to blood, and TCR repertoires in tissues likely differ from the TCR repertoires found in blood. Pairwise subsampling led to the expectation that sequencing depth would affect the degree of clonotype sharing among donors. Even with the large sequencing depth, rarefaction of the sorted-subset datasets indicated that sequencing was incomplete. Clonotypes shared by all four sorted-subset donors showed higher generation probabilities than non-shared clonotypes.

The CDR3 sequence holds 14 residues, the cysteine and phenylalanine included. Solely the CDR3 DNA is kept, with 42 bases framed from the first base. V is shortened by 6 bases, J by 4 bases, and the region joining them spans 13 bases. According to the germline V gene, CDR1 reads SNHLY and CDR2 reads FYNNEI. The donors were healthy, HIV-negative adults with no recently reported acute infections or vaccinations. All donors were Caucasian adults living in Nashville, Tennessee, USA. CD4+ T cells were enriched by magnetic negative selection; naive cells were then positively selected on CD45RA, and the negative fraction formed the memory subset. Blood was obtained by leukapheresis, after which PBMCs were separated by Ficoll-Histopaque density gradient centrifugation and cryopreserved in liquid nitrogen vapor phase. Analytical flow cytometry was used to check the purity and quantity of every magnetically sorted T cell population. Genomic DNA was isolated from each sorted fraction and quantified by UV absorbance on a Nanodrop 2000c.

In the case of this clone: No cognate antigen has been identified for it. No much larger clonotype is one base removed from it; base qualities were not supplied.

This TCR was recovered from a man aged 18 to 30 in good health. Rearrangement joined TRBV2 to TRBJ1-3; perhaps TRBD1 is the D gene, with 5 bases matching. The sample comprised memory CD4+ T cells sorted from blood. The sample's cell subset or site label, in plain terms: CD45RA-negative fraction. The sequenced DNA is TGTGCCAGCAGAGGGGCTATGGTAGGAAACACCATATATTTT. Its coded protein is CASRGAMVGNTIYF.